This T cell receptor beta chain was sequenced in a study of cytomegalovirus exposure and HLA in healthy donors. Study findings and constraints: High sensitivity and specificity were reportedly achieved when the classifier diagnosed cytomegalovirus status. Most TCRs appeared rarely, but some public TCRs recurred in many donors.

About this clone itself: Its antigen is currently unknown.

Amplification used 60 Vbeta primers and 13 Jbeta primers. Generated by immunoSEQ multiplex PCR, the TCRdb table keeps only in-frame clones and is missing some. Altogether approximately 130,000 clones are present, about two thirds being singletons, with the ten largest covering less than 3.5%. This CDR3 contains 15 residues. CDR1 MNHEY and CDR2 SVGAGI come from the germline V gene. The V end lost 6 bases, the J end lost 1 base, and 15 bases lay between the germline ends. V gene TRBV6-5 combines with J gene TRBJ1-1, with no clear D. The receptor comes from a human donor in good health. Sequenced sample: PBMCs. The CDR3 nucleotides read TGTGCCAGCAGCGTTGCGGGGAAGAGGAACACTGAAGCTTTCTTT. It yields the protein CASSVAGKRNTEAFF.